This TCR beta chain was identified in a study of T cell responses to AZD1222 COVID-19 vaccine. Findings and limits, study-wide: Two AZD1222 doses significantly raised spike-specific TCR breadth and depth over controls. Among spike-specific TCRs, nearly half reportedly target unmutated variant regions. Baseline testing showed seropositivity in only a handful of AZD1222 recipients. Samples come after the peak T cell response, not at day 14.

For this clone: Antigen specificity is unknown.

CDR1 SGHAT and CDR2 FQDESV come from the germline V gene (reference sequence). The CDR3 has 14 residues. Trimming took off 0 bases at V and 6 bases at J, with 9 bases between the two ends. Libraries were prepared by immunoSEQ multiplex PCR; TCRdb keeps only in-frame clonotypes and omits some of them. The table shows about 130,000 clones, with about 90% occurring only once. This sample comprised peripheral blood, obtained on day 0 of AZD1222 vaccination. The chain joins TRBV11-1 to TRBJ2-1; the D is unclear. The TCR sequence derives from an adult in good health. Here the CDR3 reads CASSLADGGNEQFF. The CDR3 DNA reads as TGTGCCAGCAGCTTAGCTGATGGTGGCAATGAGCAGTTCTTC.